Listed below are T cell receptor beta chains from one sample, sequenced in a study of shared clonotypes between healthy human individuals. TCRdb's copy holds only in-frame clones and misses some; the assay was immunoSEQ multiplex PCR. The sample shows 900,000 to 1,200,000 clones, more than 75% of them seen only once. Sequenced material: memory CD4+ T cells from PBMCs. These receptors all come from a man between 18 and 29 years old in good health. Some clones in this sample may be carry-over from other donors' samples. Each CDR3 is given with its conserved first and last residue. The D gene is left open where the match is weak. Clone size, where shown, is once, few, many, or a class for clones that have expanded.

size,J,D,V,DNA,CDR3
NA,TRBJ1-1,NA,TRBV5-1,TGCGCCAGCAGACCAATCGTAGACATGAACACTGAAGCTTTCTTT,CASRPIVDMNTEAFF
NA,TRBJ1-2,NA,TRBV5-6,TGTGCCAGCAGCCTCCGACCCCTCGGTCATGGCTACACCTTC,CASSLRPLGHGYTF
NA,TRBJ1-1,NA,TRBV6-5,TGTGCCAGCAGCACCGGAGGGTCCACTGAAGCTTTCTTT,CASSTGGSTEAFF
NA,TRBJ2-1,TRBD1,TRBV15,TGTGCCACCAGCAGAGTAGGGACAGCAATGAATGAGCAGTTCTTC,CATSRVGTAMNEQFF
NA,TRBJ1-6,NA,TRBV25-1,TGTGCCAGCAGTGAATTGGGGGCCGATAATTCACCCCTCCACTTT,CASSELGADNSPLHF
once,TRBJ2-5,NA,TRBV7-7,TGTGCCAGCAGCCCTGACAACCCTCAAGAGACCCAGTACTTC,CASSPDNPQETQYF
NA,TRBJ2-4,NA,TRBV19,TGTGCCAGTAGTATTCAGGGGCTCATTCAGTACTTC,CASSIQGLIQYF
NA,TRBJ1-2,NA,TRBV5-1,TGCGCCAGCAGCCCAGACCTCCCCGGGATCCGCCCCAACTATGGCTACACCTTC,CASSPDLPGIRPNYGYTF
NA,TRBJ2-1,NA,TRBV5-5,TGTGCCAGCAGCAAAGAGGACCGCCCTCACAATGAGCAGTTCTTC,CASSKEDRPHNEQFF
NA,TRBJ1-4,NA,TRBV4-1,TGCGCCAGCAGCCCGGGGGCGAATGGGGTTGGTTCAAAACTGTTTTTT,CASSPGANGVGSKLFF
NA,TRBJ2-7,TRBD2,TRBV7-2,TGTGCCAGCAGCCGAGCGGGAGGACCCTACGAGCAGTACTTC,CASSRAGGPYEQYF
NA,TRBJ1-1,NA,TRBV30,TGTGCCTGGTCTCCCCGCTCGGCTGAAGCTTTCTTT,CAWSPRSAEAFF
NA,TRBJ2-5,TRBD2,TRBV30,TGTGCCTGGAGTGGGGGACTAGCGGGAGTTGAGACCCAGTACTTC,CAWSGGLAGVETQYF
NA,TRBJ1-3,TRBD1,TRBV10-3,TGTGCCAGCAGACAGGGGACTGGAAACACCATATATTTT,CASRQGTGNTIYF
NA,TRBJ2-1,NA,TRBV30,TGTGCCTGGAGTGTAACACTAGGCGACTTTAACTCCTACAATGAGCAGTTCTTC,CAWSVTLGDFNSYNEQFF
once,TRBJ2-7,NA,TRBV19,TGTGCCAGTAGTATAGCGGGGGACTACGAGCAGTACTTC,CASSIAGDYEQYF
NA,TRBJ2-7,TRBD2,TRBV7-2,TGTGCCAGCAGCTTAGACTCTAGCGGGAGCTACGAGCAGTACTTC,CASSLDSSGSYEQYF
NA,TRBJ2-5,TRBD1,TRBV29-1,TGCAGCGTGACCTCGACAGGGCAAGAGACCCAGTACTTC,CSVTSTGQETQYF
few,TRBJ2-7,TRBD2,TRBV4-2,TGTGCCAGCAGCCATTCGACTAGCGGGAGGCCCGAGCAGTACTTC,CASSHSTSGRPEQYF
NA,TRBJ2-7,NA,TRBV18,TGTGCCAGCTCGGTTGGGACCGACTCCTACGAGCAGTACTTC,CASSVGTDSYEQYF
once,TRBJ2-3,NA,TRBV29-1,TGCAGCGTTCGACCTAGCACAGATACGCAGTATTTT,CSVRPSTDTQYF
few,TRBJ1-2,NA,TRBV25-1,TGTGCCAGCAGTGTATCCGGGACCACCTATGGCTACACCTTC,CASSVSGTTYGYTF
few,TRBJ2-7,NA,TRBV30,TGTGCCGGCCAGCGCCAATACGAGCAGTACTTC,CAGQRQYEQYF
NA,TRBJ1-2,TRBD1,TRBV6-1,TGTGCCAGCAGTGGCCGGGACAGGCCCTCGGGCGGCTACACCTTC,CASSGRDRPSGGYTF
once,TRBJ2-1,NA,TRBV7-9,TGTGCCAGCAGACGCCACAGGGGAGGGGACAATGAGCAGTTCTTC,CASRRHRGGDNEQFF
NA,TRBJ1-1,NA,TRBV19,TGTGCCAGTAGTAGAGAAGCGGGACACTTGAACACTGAAGCTTTCTTT,CASSREAGHLNTEAFF
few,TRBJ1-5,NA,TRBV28,TGTGCCAGCAGTTTAATCGGATCGTTGGGGGAGGGACAGCCCCAGCATTTT,CASSLIGSLGEGQPQHF
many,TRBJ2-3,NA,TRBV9,TGTGCCAGCAGCGCGACTAGTGCTAGCACAGATACGCAGTATTTT,CASSATSASTDTQYF
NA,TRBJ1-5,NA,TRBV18,TGTGCCAGCTCACCGTTTGCCCCGGCGAGCAATCAGCCCCAGCATTTT,CASSPFAPASNQPQHF
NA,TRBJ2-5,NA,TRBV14,TGTGCCAGCAGCAAGGGACAAATCCAAGAGACCCAGTACTTC,CASSKGQIQETQYF
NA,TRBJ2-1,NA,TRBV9,TGTGCCAGCACCGGGACCACCAATGAGCAGTTCTTC,CASTGTTNEQFF